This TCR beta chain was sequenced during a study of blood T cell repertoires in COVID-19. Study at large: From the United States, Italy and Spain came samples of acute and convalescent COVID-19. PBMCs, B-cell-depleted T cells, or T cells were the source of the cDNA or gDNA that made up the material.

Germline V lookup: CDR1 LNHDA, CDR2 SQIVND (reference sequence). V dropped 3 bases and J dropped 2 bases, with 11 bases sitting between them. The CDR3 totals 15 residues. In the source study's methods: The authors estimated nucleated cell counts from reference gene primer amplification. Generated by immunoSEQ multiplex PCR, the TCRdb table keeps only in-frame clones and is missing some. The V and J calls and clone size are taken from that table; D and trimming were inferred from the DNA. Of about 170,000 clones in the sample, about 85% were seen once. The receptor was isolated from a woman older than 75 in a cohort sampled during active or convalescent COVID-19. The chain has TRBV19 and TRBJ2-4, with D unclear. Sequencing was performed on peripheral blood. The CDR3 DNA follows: TGTGCCAGTAGTATCACTTCCCAATCCAAAAACATTCAGTACTTC. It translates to CASSITSQSKNIQYF. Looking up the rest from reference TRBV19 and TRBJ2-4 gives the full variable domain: DGGITQSPKYLFRKEGQNVTLSCEQNLNHDAMYWYRQDPGQGLRLIYYSQIVNDFQKGDIAEGYSVSREKKESFPLTVTSAQKNPTAFYLCASSITSQSKNIQYFGAGTRLSVL.